The 25 T cell receptor beta chains below were found in one sample sequenced in a study of PD-1 blockade in classical Hodgkin lymphoma. Sequenced by immunoSEQ multiplex PCR; TCRdb stores in-frame clones only, minus some. The sample contains about 110,000 clones, 80% to 90% of which appear only once. All the patients suffered relapse after autologous stem cell transplantation, and brentuximab vedotin exposure differed. This specimen consisted of peripheral blood mononuclear cells (PBMCs), obtained before the second cycle of nivolumab. These TCRs come from a human donor with classical Hodgkin lymphoma.

The chain is built from TRBV9 and TRBJ2-1; 12 bases align to TRBD1. Germline V gene lookup returns CDR1 SGDLS and CDR2 YYNGEE. Trimming took 0 bases from V and 6 from J; bases not matched to a gene: 4. The CDR3 extends over 16 amino acids. CDR3 amino acids: CASSVAWDRGLNEQFF. CDR3 bases: TGTGCCAGCAGCGTAGCTTGGGACAGGGGGCTCAATGAGCAGTTCTTC.

This chain links TRBV28 with TRBJ1-1; D remains ambiguous. Germline loops: CDR1 MDHEN, CDR2 SYDVKM. This CDR3 region has 13 residues. V was pared by 2 bases and J by 6 bases, with 10 bases between. CDR3 residues: CASSLKVRAEAFF. The CDR3 DNA reads TGTGCCAGCAGTTTAAAGGTACGCGCTGAAGCTTTCTTT.

J is TRBJ1-5 and V is TRBV28; 9 bases map to TRBD1. Looked up from germline, CDR1 is MDHEN and CDR2 is SYDVKM. With V trimmed by 7 bases and J by 6 bases, 10 bases remained unmatched. There are 15 residues in the CDR3. The CDR3 is CASTIDRGSGQPQHF. The CDR3 coding sequence is TGTGCCAGCACCATAGACAGGGGGAGCGGTCAGCCCCAGCATTTT. Filled out from reference TRBV28 and TRBJ1-5, the complete variable domain reads DVKVTQSSRYLVKRTGEKVFLECVQDMDHENMFWYRQDPGLGLRLIYFSYDVKMKEKGDIPEGYSVSREKKERFSLILESASTNQTSMYLCASTIDRGSGQPQHFGDGTRLSIL.

V gene TRBV14 combines with J gene TRBJ1-4, with 9 positions matching TRBD1. J lost 5 bases, V lost 5 bases, and 6 bases had no gene match. The germline gives CDR1 SGHDN, CDR2 FVKESK. This CDR3 comprises 15 residues. The CDR3 sequence is CASSSGGTGNEKLFF. Written as DNA, the CDR3 is TGTGCCAGCAGCTCCGGAGGGACAGGGAATGAAAAACTGTTTTTT.

This chain uses TRBV28 with TRBJ2-3, with 10 nucleotides matching TRBD2. From germline, CDR1 is MDHEN and CDR2 SYDVKM. With 6 bases clipped from V and 4 bases from J, the junction kept 7 bases outside the gene matches. The CDR3 length is 15 residues. Here the CDR3 DNA reads TGTGCCAGCAGCCCTCTAGCGGGAGATGCAGATACGCAGTATTTT. Protein sequence: CASSPLAGDADTQYF.

The gene calls are TRBV7-2 and TRBJ2-3; D is ambiguous. V lost 4 bases and J 8 bases, leaving 10 bases between the germline ends. Germline CDR1 SGHTA, CDR2 FQGNSA. The CDR3 has 12 amino acids. The CDR3, as DNA: TGTGCCAGCAGCTCCCCCCGGAGTACGCAGTATTTT. Amino acid sequence: CASSSPRSTQYF.

The V gene is TRBV19, the J gene TRBJ2-1; D is unclear. V was pared by 5 bases and J by 0 bases, with 11 bases between. In germline, CDR1 is LNHDA, CDR2 SQIVND (reference sequence). This CDR3 contains 15 residues. The CDR3 here is CASSPTISSYNEQFF. The CDR3 region has the DNA TGTGCCAGTAGTCCTACAATCAGCTCCTACAATGAGCAGTTCTTC.

In this sample, this clone turned up once. This rearrangement joins TRBV11-2 to TRBJ1-3; D is ambiguous. Trimming removed 5 bases at V and 0 bases at J, with 2 bases between. Looked up from germline, CDR1 is SGHAT and CDR2 is FQNNGV. This CDR3 contains 12 residues. In DNA, the CDR3 is TGTGCCAGCAGCAACTCTGGAAACACCATATATTTT. Translating gives CASSNSGNTIYF.

The chain couples TRBV4-1 to TRBJ2-2; D is possibly TRBD2 (5 bases). The ends were cut back, 11 bases at V and 1 base at J, with 14 bases in the middle. Germline CDR1 MGHRA, CDR2 YSYEKL. The CDR3 consists of 14 residues. The CDR3 DNA reads TGCGCCTCCACGCAAGCGGAGAACACCGGGGAGCTGTTTTTT. This sequence encodes CASTQAENTGELFF.

The V call is TRBV9, the J call TRBJ1-5; D is unclear. This CDR3 has 15 amino acids. V lost 1 base to trimming and J lost 5 bases, with 13 bases between them. In germline, CDR1 is SGDLS, CDR2 YYNGEE. The CDR3 DNA reads as TGTGCCAGCAGCGTAACTCCGTTCCGGGATCAGCCCCAGCATTTT. Protein: CASSVTPFRDQPQHF.

This chain uses TRBV7-9 with TRBJ2-7, with 8 bases matching TRBD1. The trim removed 5 bases at V and 1 base at J, leaving 1 base unmatched. This CDR3 is built from 13 residues. The germline gives CDR1 SEHNR, CDR2 FQNEAQ (reference sequence). In DNA form, the CDR3 reads TGTGCCAGCAGCCGACAGGGGTCCTACGAGCAGTACTTC. Its protein is CASSRQGSYEQYF. Combining the CDR3 with reference TRBV7-9 and TRBJ2-7 gives the whole variable domain DTGVSQNPRHKITKRGQNVTFRCDPISEHNRLYWYRQTLGQGPEFLTYFQNEAQLEKSRLLSDRFSAERPKGSFSTLEIQRTEQGDSAMYLCASSRQGSYEQYFGPGTRLTVT.

This chain joins TRBV2 and TRBJ1-5; D perhaps matches TRBD1 (5 bases). This CDR3 is 13 amino acids long. Germline CDR1 SNHLY, CDR2 FYNNEI. V gave up 4 bases and J gave up 2 bases, with 6 bases separating them. This chain's CDR3 is CASSGGGNQPQHF. CDR3 nucleotide sequence: TGTGCCAGCAGTGGAGGGGGCAATCAGCCCCAGCATTTT.

This sequence joins TRBV7-6 and TRBJ1-2; D is ambiguous. CDR1 is SGHVS and CDR2 is FNYEAQ in the germline V gene. The CDR3 is 13 residues long. The V end lost 3 bases, the J end lost 2 bases, and 7 bases lay between the germline ends. CDR3 amino acids: CASSLGGNYGYTF. The CDR3 region has the DNA TGTGCCAGCAGCTTGGGAGGGAACTATGGCTACACCTTC.

V and J are TRBV7-9 and TRBJ2-7; D gene unclear. Germline V gene data show CDR1 as SEHNR and CDR2 as FQNEAQ (reference sequence). V was trimmed by 7 bases and J by 4 bases, leaving 14 bases between them. This CDR3 contains 13 residues. The CDR3 nucleotides are TGTGCCAGCACCTGGGGTGATTCATACGAGCAGTACTTC. Residues: CASTWGDSYEQYF.

In this sample, this clone turned up a few times. The genes are TRBV30 and TRBJ1-2; D remains ambiguous. Germline V gene lookup returns CDR1 GTSNPN and CDR2 SVGIG (reference sequence). This CDR3 contains 11 residues. Trimming left V 3 bases short and J 8 bases short, with 10 bases between. The chain's CDR3 is CAWRTGRGYTF. As DNA, the CDR3 is TGTGCCTGGAGGACTGGGAGAGGCTACACCTTC.

This clone came up once. The chain joins TRBV30 to TRBJ2-7; TRBD1 matches 7 bases. The CDR3 loop spans 19 amino acids. CDR1 and CDR2 from the germline V gene are GTSNPN and SVGIG (reference sequence). V was pared by 4 bases and J by 5 bases, with 26 bases of the junction left unmatched. CDR3 in amino acids: CAWNLRGRQGQRVWNEQYF. In DNA form, the CDR3 reads TGTGCCTGGAATCTAAGGGGTCGACAGGGCCAAAGGGTATGGAACGAGCAGTACTTC.

V is TRBV6-4 and J is TRBJ1-1; D gene uncertain. CDR1 and CDR2 (germline): MRHNA, SNTAGT. The CDR3 contains 14 residues. Trimming removed 4 bases from V and 3 bases from J, with 12 bases in between. The CDR3 loop is CASSAGGHHTEAFF. In nucleotides, the CDR3 is TGTGCCAGCAGTGCCGGAGGGCATCACACTGAAGCTTTCTTT.

The chain couples TRBV27 to TRBJ2-5, with 7 positions matching TRBD1. The germline CDR1 and CDR2 sequences are MNHEY and SMNVEV (reference sequence). This CDR3 is 15 amino acids long. The V and J ends lost 6 bases and 3 bases, in that order; junction bases with no gene match: 10. The CDR3 sequence is CASRVTGSSKETQYF. The CDR3 coding sequence is TGTGCCAGCAGAGTGACAGGGTCTTCTAAAGAGACCCAGTACTTC.

The chain has TRBV18 and TRBJ2-5; 7 bases map to TRBD2. The junction had 3 bases not matched to a gene; V was cut back by 5 bases and J by 3 bases. The germline gives CDR1 KGHSH, CDR2 LQKENI. This CDR3 region has 13 residues. The CDR3 loop is CASSDGLEETQYF. In nucleotides, the CDR3 is TGTGCCAGCTCAGACGGACTAGAAGAGACCCAGTACTTC.

The chain has TRBV29-1 and TRBJ2-6; 8 bases map to TRBD1. Germline V gene lookup returns CDR1 SQVTM and CDR2 ANQGSEA. CDR3 size: 15 residues. With 4 bases clipped from V and 2 bases from J, the junction kept 4 bases outside the gene matches. The DNA for the CDR3 is TGCAGCGTTGGGACAGGGTTCCCTGGGGCCAACGTCCTGACTTTC. Residues: CSVGTGFPGANVLTF.

J is TRBJ1-1 and V is TRBV5-5, with D unresolved. The germline V and J ends were trimmed by 3 bases and 1 base, with 7 bases remaining between them. This CDR3 has 13 amino acids. Germline CDR1 reads SGHKS; CDR2 reads YYEKEE (reference sequence). The CDR3 coding sequence is TGTGCCAGCAGCTCGGCCCCGAACACTGAAGCTTTCTTT. Its protein product is CASSSAPNTEAFF.

The V and J genes are TRBV30 and TRBJ1-5; D is ambiguous. Germline-derived CDR1 and CDR2 are GTSNPN and SVGIG (reference sequence). The V gene lost 3 bases and the J gene lost 3 bases, with 12 bases spanning the gap. The length of the CDR3 is 14 residues. The CDR3 is CAWSEDGANQPQHF. CDR3 bases: TGTGCCTGGAGCGAAGACGGCGCCAATCAGCCCCAGCATTTT. The full variable domain, in which reference TRBV30 and TRBJ1-5 provide the parts outside the CDR3, is SQTIHQWPATLVQPVGSPLSLECTVEGTSNPNLYWYRQAAGRGLQLLFYSVGIGQISSEVPQNLSASRPQDRQFILSSKKLLLSDSGFYLCAWSEDGANQPQHFGDGTRLSIL.

The chain has TRBV30 and TRBJ2-2; the match to TRBD2 covers 13 bases. V was pared by 3 bases and J by 0 bases, with 7 bases of the junction left unmatched. This CDR3 has 18 residues. Germline values: CDR1 GTSNPN, CDR2 SVGIG (reference sequence). The chain's CDR3 is CAWRGTSGIRANTGELFF. CDR3 bases: TGTGCCTGGAGGGGGACTAGCGGGATCCGAGCGAACACCGGGGAGCTGTTTTTT. Using reference TRBV30 and TRBJ2-2 for the parts outside the CDR3, the full variable domain is SQTIHQWPATLVQPVGSPLSLECTVEGTSNPNLYWYRQAAGRGLQLLFYSVGIGQISSEVPQNLSASRPQDRQFILSSKKLLLSDSGFYLCAWRGTSGIRANTGELFFGEGSRLTVL.

The CDR3 spells CASSSSDKYGYTF. CDR3 bases: TGTGCCAGCAGTTCCTCAGACAAGTATGGCTACACCTTC. The V call is TRBV27, the J call TRBJ1-2; D gene uncertain. Germline CDR1 is MNHEY and CDR2 is SMNVEV (reference sequence). This CDR3 has 13 amino acids. V lost 4 bases, J lost 5 bases, and 11 bases lay in between.

This rearrangement joins TRBV15 to TRBJ1-4; no firm D call. Germline V gene data show CDR1 as LNHNV and CDR2 as YYDKDF (reference sequence). The V and J ends lost 0 bases and 5 bases respectively, with 16 bases between them. CDR3 length: 17 amino acids. CDR3 in DNA: TGTGCCACCAGCAGAGATCTTTCGGCGCCAGTCAATGAAAAACTGTTTTTT. Residues: CATSRDLSAPVNEKLFF.